These 13 T cell receptor beta chains originate from one sample sequenced in a study of T cell responses to AZD1222 COVID-19 vaccine. Profiled with immunoSEQ multiplex PCR; TCRdb holds only in-frame clones, not every one. This sample yields under 150,000 clones, of which 75% to 95% are seen a single time; roughly 3% belongs to the top ten. The source material was peripheral blood, sampled on day 0 of AZD1222 vaccination. These receptors were taken from an adult in good health.

J is TRBJ1-4 and V is TRBV27, with 7 bases matching TRBD1. The CDR3 extends over 14 amino acids. The junction had 4 bases not matched to a gene; V was cut back by 2 bases and J by 7 bases. The germline CDR1 and CDR2 sequences are MNHEY and SMNVEV (reference sequence). CDR3 protein: CASSLRRGFEKLFF. The CDR3 bases are TGTGCCAGCAGTTTACGCAGGGGGTTTGAAAAACTGTTTTTT.

This clone has a single count. The chain links TRBV14 to TRBJ2-1; 8 positions match TRBD2. There are 15 residues in the CDR3. Germline V gene data show CDR1 as SGHDN and CDR2 as FVKESK. J was trimmed by 4 bases and V by 1 base; bases with no gene match: 3. In DNA, the CDR3 is TGTGCCAGCAGCCAAGTTGGACTAGCTTACAATGAGCAGTTCTTC. It encodes CASSQVGLAYNEQFF. Looking up the rest from reference TRBV14 and TRBJ2-1 gives the full variable domain: EAGVTQFPSHSVIEKGQTVTLRCDPISGHDNLYWYRRVMGKEIKFLLHFVKESKQDESGMPNNRFLAERTGGTYSTLKVQPAELEDSGVYFCASSQVGLAYNEQFFGPGTRLTVL.

This clone was seen only a few times. J is TRBJ2-7 and V is TRBV7-2; 9 bases are a match to TRBD1. The CDR3 runs 17 residues. Germline V gene data show CDR1 as SGHTA and CDR2 as FQGNSA. Trimming at V came to 2 bases and at J to 2 bases, leaving 10 bases not matched to a gene. The CDR3 region is CASSLRRGQGPTYEQYF. CDR3 nucleotide sequence: TGTGCCAGCAGCTTAAGGAGGGGACAGGGACCAACCTACGAGCAGTACTTC.

This clone was counted a few times. The same CDR3 is also encoded by other DNA sequences in this sample. The chain recombines TRBV9 with TRBJ1-6; no clear D gene. Trimming cost V 0 bases and J 6 bases, with 7 bases left between them. This CDR3 is built from 14 residues. From germline, CDR1 is SGDLS and CDR2 YYNGEE. In DNA, the CDR3 is TGTGCCAGCAGCGTAGGGGCTGGTAATTCACCCCTCCACTTT. Amino acids: CASSVGAGNSPLHF.

The chain combines TRBV6-5 with TRBJ1-6, with D unclear. The CDR3 runs to 13 residues. Germline CDR1 reads MNHEY; CDR2 reads SVGAGI. Trimming pared 2 bases from V and 10 bases from J, leaving 9 bases between. The CDR3 nucleotides are TGTGCCAGCAGTTACATATCCGAGTCACCCCTCCACTTT. This translates into CASSYISESPLHF.

V is TRBV7-8 and J is TRBJ2-7; no clear D. The CDR3 spans 13 residues. Germline V lookup: CDR1 SGHVS, CDR2 FQNEAQ. V was clipped by 5 bases and J by 3 bases, with 11 bases between them. The CDR3 nucleotides are TGTGCCAGCAGCCCGAGAGCCCTCTACGAGCAGTACTTC. This gives the protein CASSPRALYEQYF.

This chain joins TRBV7-8 and TRBJ1-5; 11 positions agree with TRBD1. Germline-derived CDR1 and CDR2 are SGHVS and FQNEAQ. CDR3 size: 17 residues. V lost 1 base and J lost 7; bases outside the gene matches: 9. The CDR3 DNA follows: TGTGCCAGCAGCTTAGTAGGGACAGGGGGTACGCGGCAGCCCCAGCATTTT. Its translation is CASSLVGTGGTRQPQHF.

In its sample, this clone was seen once. The J gene is TRBJ2-1, the V gene TRBV5-4, with 10 bases identical to TRBD2. Trimming took 3 bases from V and 7 from J; bases not matched to a gene: 4. The CDR3 runs to 14 residues. Germline lookup yields CDR1 SGHNT and CDR2 YYREEE (reference sequence). The CDR3 here is CASSSSGRGNEQFF. As DNA, the CDR3 is TGTGCCAGCAGCTCTAGCGGGAGAGGAAATGAGCAGTTCTTC.

The chain combines TRBV30 with TRBJ2-6; D not certain. CDR3 length equals 15 residues. The germline V gene encodes CDR1 GTSNPN and CDR2 SVGIG (reference sequence). V shed 5 bases and J shed 1 base, with 12 bases lying between them. In DNA form, the CDR3 reads TGTGCCTGGGCCGTGGGGTCTTCTGGGGCCAACGTCCTGACTTTC. Its protein product is CAWAVGSSGANVLTF.

The chain carries TRBV25-1 and TRBJ1-2, with 7 bases fitting TRBD1. Per germline, CDR1 MGHDK and CDR2 SYGVNS. CDR3 length equals 15 residues. Germline trimming cut 0 bases from V and 4 bases from J; bases unmatched to any gene: 5. CDR3 amino acids: CASSEYNRGGYGYTF. CDR3 DNA sequence: TGTGCCAGCAGTGAATATAACAGGGGAGGCTATGGCTACACCTTC.

The chain combines TRBV3-1 (or the pseudogene TRBV3-2) with TRBJ1-6; no reliable D call. V was clipped by 6 bases and J by 7 bases, with 7 bases between them. The length of the CDR3 is 12 residues. In germline, CDR1 is LGHDT, CDR2 YNNKEL (reference sequence). CDR3 nucleotides: TGTGCCAGCAGGCAGGCAAATTCACCCCTCCACTTT. Its protein is CASRQANSPLHF.

The chain uses TRBV9 and TRBJ1-4; weak D call: TRBD1 (5 bases). From germline, CDR1 is SGDLS and CDR2 YYNGEE. Trimming left V 4 bases short and J 2 bases short, with 9 bases between. The CDR3 is 14 amino acids. CDR3 sequence (DNA): TGTGCCAGCAGCCCAGGGTTGACTAATGAAAAACTGTTTTTT. Amino acid sequence: CASSPGLTNEKLFF. Using reference TRBV9 and TRBJ1-4 for the parts outside the CDR3, the full variable domain is DSGVTQTPKHLITATGQRVTLRCSPRSGDLSVYWYQQSLDQGLQFLIQYYNGEERAKGNILERFSAQQFPDLHSELNLSSLELGDSALYFCASSPGLTNEKLFFGSGTQLSVL.

The chain uses TRBV12-3 or TRBV12-4 and TRBJ1-3; D uncertain. This CDR3 region has 13 residues. V was shortened by 5 bases and J by 4 bases, with 9 bases between the two germline ends. The CDR3 is CASSDDTGNTIYF. The CDR3 DNA reads as TGTGCCAGCAGTGACGACACGGGAAACACCATATATTTT.